The entry that follows covers one TCR beta chain sequence. This sample is drawn from a study of response to subunit inactivated influenza vaccine. TCRdb used MiXCR to reprocess the RT-PCR reads, holding one entry per CDR3 protein. The sample holds around 490,000 distinct CDR3 sequences, around 8% seen once. The source is a man between 45 and 75 years old who received an inactivated influenza vaccine. Sequences were derived from PBMCs from blood, sampled around 2 years after vaccination.

The CDR3 spells CASSLADREGIQYF. As DNA, the CDR3 is TGTGCCAGCAGCTTGGCCGACAGGGAAGGCATTCAGTACTTC. This chain connects TRBV5-6 to TRBJ2-4, with 7 positions matching TRBD1. Germline V lookup: CDR1 SGHDT, CDR2 YYEEEE. The CDR3 runs 14 residues. Trimming took 0 bases from V and 9 from J; bases not matched to a gene: 6.